This T cell receptor (beta chain) was observed in a study of persistence of HIV-infected CD4 T cells. At the level of the study: Donors had been on suppressive ART for a median of about 8 years.

CDR3 length: 16 amino acids. Trimming left V 7 bases short and J 0 bases short, with 16 bases between. CDR1 and CDR2 (germline): LNHDA, SQIVND (reference sequence). Cells were stimulated nonspecifically with anti-CD3/anti-CD28 magnetic beads. CD4+ T cells upregulating both CD40 ligand and CD69 were sorted as responding cells. This clone was seen a few times. Its antigen is unknown. The libraries were made with immunoSEQ version 4 in survey mode. Data came from immunoSEQ multiplex PCR; TCRdb stores just in-frame clones and leaves some out. The repertoire holds 35,000 to 45,000 clones, with roughly 86% as singletons.

The specimen comprised CD4+ T cells sorted from PBMCs after roughly 17-hour stimulation, sampled from a patient who received antiretroviral therapy. The TCR comes from an adult man with HIV who was CMV-seropositive. This sequence joins TRBV19 and TRBJ2-1; no reliable D call. The CDR3 nucleotides are TGTGCCAGTATCCCACCAGGCTCCTCCTCCTACAATGAGCAGTTCTTC. This sequence encodes CASIPPGSSSYNEQFF.